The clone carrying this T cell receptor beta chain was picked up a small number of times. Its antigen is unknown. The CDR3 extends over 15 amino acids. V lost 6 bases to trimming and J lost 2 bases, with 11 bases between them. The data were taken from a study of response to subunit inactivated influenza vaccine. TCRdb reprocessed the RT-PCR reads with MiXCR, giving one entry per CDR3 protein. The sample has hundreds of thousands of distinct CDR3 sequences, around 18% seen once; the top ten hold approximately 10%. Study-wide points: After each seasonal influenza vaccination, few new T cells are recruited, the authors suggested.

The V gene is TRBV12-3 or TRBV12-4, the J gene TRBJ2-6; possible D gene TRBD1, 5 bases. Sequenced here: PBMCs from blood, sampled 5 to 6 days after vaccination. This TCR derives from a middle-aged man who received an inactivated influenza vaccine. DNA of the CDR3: TGTGCCAGCAGCTCATCAGGGCCTGGGGCCAACGTCCTGACTTTC. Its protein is CASSSSGPGANVLTF.